This T cell receptor beta chain derives from a study of beta chain features in type 1 diabetes. This clone was found a few times. Isolated RNA was reverse transcribed in full, so expressed TCRB transcripts were sequenced. Generated by immunoSEQ multiplex PCR, the TCRdb table keeps only in-frame clones and is missing some. The table records 200,000 to 250,000 clones, over 65% of them present only once. The CDR3 runs to 14 residues. The junction had 7 bases not matched to a gene; V was cut back by 4 bases and J by 7 bases. The germline V gene encodes CDR1 GTSNPN and CDR2 SVGIG (reference sequence). The rearrangement uses TRBV30 and TRBJ2-1, with 10 bases that match TRBD2. The sample taken for sequencing was naive CD4+ T cells from blood. This TCR came from a man aged 25 to 40 in good health. The CDR3 reads CAWISSGRLNEQFF. The CDR3 DNA reads as TGTGCCTGGATAAGTAGCGGGAGGTTAAATGAGCAGTTCTTC.